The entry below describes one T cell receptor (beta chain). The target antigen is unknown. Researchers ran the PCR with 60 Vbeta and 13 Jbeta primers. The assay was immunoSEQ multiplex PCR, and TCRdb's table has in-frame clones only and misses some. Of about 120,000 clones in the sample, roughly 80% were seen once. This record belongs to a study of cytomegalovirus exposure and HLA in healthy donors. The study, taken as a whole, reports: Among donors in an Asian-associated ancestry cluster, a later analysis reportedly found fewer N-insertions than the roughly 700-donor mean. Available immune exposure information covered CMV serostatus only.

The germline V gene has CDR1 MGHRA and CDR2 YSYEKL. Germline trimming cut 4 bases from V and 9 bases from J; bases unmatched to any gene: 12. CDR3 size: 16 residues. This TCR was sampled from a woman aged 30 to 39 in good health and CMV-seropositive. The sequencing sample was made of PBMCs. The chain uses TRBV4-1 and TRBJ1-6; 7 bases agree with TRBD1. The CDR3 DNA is TGCGCCAGCAGCCCCCCGCCGACAGGGTGGATTTCACCCCTCCACTTT. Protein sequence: CASSPPPTGWISPLHF.